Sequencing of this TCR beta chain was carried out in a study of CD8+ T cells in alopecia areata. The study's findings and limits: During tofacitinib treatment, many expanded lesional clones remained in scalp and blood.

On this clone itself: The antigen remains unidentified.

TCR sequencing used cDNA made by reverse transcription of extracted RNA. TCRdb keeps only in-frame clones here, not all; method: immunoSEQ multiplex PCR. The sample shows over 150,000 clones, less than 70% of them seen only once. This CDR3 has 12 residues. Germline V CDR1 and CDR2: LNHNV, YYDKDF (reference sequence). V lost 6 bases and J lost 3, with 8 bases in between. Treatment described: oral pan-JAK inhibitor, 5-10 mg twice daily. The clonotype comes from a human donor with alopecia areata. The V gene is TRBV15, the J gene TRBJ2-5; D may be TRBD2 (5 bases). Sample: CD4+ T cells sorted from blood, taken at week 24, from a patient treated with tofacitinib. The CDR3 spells CATRFGKETQYF. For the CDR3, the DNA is TGTGCCACCAGATTCGGGAAAGAGACCCAGTACTTC. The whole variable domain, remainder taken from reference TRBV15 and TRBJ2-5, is DAMVIQNPRYQVTQFGKPVTLSCSQTLNHNVMYWYQQKSSQAPKLLFHYYDKDFNNEADTPDNFQSRRPNTSFCFLDIRSPGLGDTAMYLCATRFGKETQYFGPGTRLLVL.